This is a list of T cell receptor beta chains from one sample in a study of blood T cell repertoires in COVID-19. Here immunoSEQ multiplex PCR was the method, and the copy in TCRdb shows in-frame clones only, minus some. The sample has approximately 280,000 clones; 84% are singletons. The sample comprised peripheral blood. All receptors derive from a human donor with COVID-19, enrolled during active disease. The donor label of this sample is uncertain. Both conserved end residues are part of each CDR3. A D gene is named only where the DNA matches it firmly. Rows give clone size only sometimes, using once, few, many, or a class for an expanded clone.

CDR3nt: TGTGCCAGCAGCTTGGGCAGGGGCGGCACAGATACGCAGTATTTT
CDR3aa: CASSLGRGGTDTQYF
abundance: NA
v_gene: TRBV11-3
j_gene: TRBJ2-3
d_gene: NA

CDR3nt: TGTGCCAGCAGCTTCGGTCAGAACACTGAAGCTTTCTTT
CDR3aa: CASSFGQNTEAFF
abundance: many
v_gene: TRBV5-4
j_gene: TRBJ1-1
d_gene: NA

CDR3nt: TGTGCCAGCAGCCAAGATCGGCCTAGCGGGAGAAAGTTCTTC
CDR3aa: CASSQDRPSGRKFF
abundance: NA
v_gene: TRBV3-1/TRBV3-2
j_gene: TRBJ2-1
d_gene: TRBD2

CDR3nt: TGTGCCACCAGCCGAGGGACTAGCGGGAAATACAATGAGCAGTTCTTC
CDR3aa: CATSRGTSGKYNEQFF
abundance: NA
v_gene: TRBV15
j_gene: TRBJ2-1
d_gene: TRBD2

CDR3nt: TGTGCCAGCAGCCTCGGGAGAAGTGGTGAAAAACTGTTTTTT
CDR3aa: CASSLGRSGEKLFF
abundance: once
v_gene: TRBV7-9
j_gene: TRBJ1-4
d_gene: NA

CDR3nt: TGTGCCAGCAGCCTACCGCCGAGAAGCGGGAGGGCCGGGGAGACCCAGTACTTC
CDR3aa: CASSLPPRSGRAGETQYF
abundance: NA
v_gene: TRBV3-1/TRBV3-2
j_gene: TRBJ2-5
d_gene: TRBD2

CDR3nt: TGTGCCAGCAGTTTAAAGGGGGGGAACTATGGCTACACCTTC
CDR3aa: CASSLKGGNYGYTF
abundance: NA
v_gene: TRBV27
j_gene: TRBJ1-2
d_gene: NA

CDR3nt: TGTGCCAGCAGCTTAGCGGGGCTCCGGAACACTGAAGCTTTCTTT
CDR3aa: CASSLAGLRNTEAFF
abundance: NA
v_gene: TRBV7-2
j_gene: TRBJ1-1
d_gene: NA

CDR3nt: TGTGCCAGCAGCAAAGTCTGGGAGGCCTCCTACGAGCAGTACTTC
CDR3aa: CASSKVWEASYEQYF
abundance: NA
v_gene: TRBV21-1
j_gene: TRBJ2-7
d_gene: NA

CDR3nt: TGTGCCAGCAGCCAACGCGGGACAGCGAACACTGAAGCTTTCTTT
CDR3aa: CASSQRGTANTEAFF
abundance: NA
v_gene: TRBV14
j_gene: TRBJ1-1
d_gene: TRBD1

CDR3nt: TGCAGCGTTGGCCAAGGGACTAGCGGGAGGGACAATGAGCAGTTCTTC
CDR3aa: CSVGQGTSGRDNEQFF
abundance: NA
v_gene: TRBV29-1
j_gene: TRBJ2-1
d_gene: TRBD2

CDR3nt: TGTGCCAGCAGCCAGGCCAGGTTCACAGATACGCAGTATTTT
CDR3aa: CASSQARFTDTQYF
abundance: once
v_gene: TRBV3-1/TRBV3-2
j_gene: TRBJ2-3
d_gene: NA

CDR3nt: TGCGCCAGCAGCTTGCTGGGGACAGGGGGCACCGGGGAGCTGTTTTTT
CDR3aa: CASSLLGTGGTGELFF
abundance: NA
v_gene: TRBV5-1
j_gene: TRBJ2-2
d_gene: TRBD1

CDR3nt: TGTGCCAGCAGCAACTTCCAGGGCTATGGCTACACCTTC
CDR3aa: CASSNFQGYGYTF
abundance: NA
v_gene: TRBV11-2
j_gene: TRBJ1-2
d_gene: NA

CDR3nt: TGTGCCAGCACCACGTGGGGCAGAGGCCCAGATACGCAGTATTTT
CDR3aa: CASTTWGRGPDTQYF
abundance: once
v_gene: TRBV28
j_gene: TRBJ2-3
d_gene: NA

CDR3nt: TGTGCCAGTAGTACCAAGGAGAATTCACCCCTCCACTTT
CDR3aa: CASSTKENSPLHF
abundance: NA
v_gene: TRBV19
j_gene: TRBJ1-6
d_gene: NA

CDR3nt: TGTGCCTGGAGTCTAGGACTAGCGGGAAACAATGAGCAGTTCTTC
CDR3aa: CAWSLGLAGNNEQFF
abundance: NA
v_gene: TRBV30
j_gene: TRBJ2-1
d_gene: TRBD2

CDR3nt: TGTGCCAGCAGTTCCAACCTCCGGACAGGCTATGGCTACACCTTC
CDR3aa: CASSSNLRTGYGYTF
abundance: NA
v_gene: TRBV6-5
j_gene: TRBJ1-2
d_gene: TRBD1

CDR3nt: TGTGCCAGCAGTTACCCCGGACAGGGACACTACACCTTC
CDR3aa: CASSYPGQGHYTF
abundance: NA
v_gene: TRBV6-5
j_gene: TRBJ1-2
d_gene: TRBD1

CDR3nt: TGTGCCAGTAGAACTTATAGCGGGAGGGAACCAGATACGCAGTATTTT
CDR3aa: CASRTYSGREPDTQYF
abundance: NA
v_gene: TRBV19
j_gene: TRBJ2-3
d_gene: TRBD2

CDR3nt: TGTGCCAGCAGCCCCTCAGGGGGCAGCTCCTATAATTCACCCCTCCACTTT
CDR3aa: CASSPSGGSSYNSPLHF
abundance: NA
v_gene: TRBV9
j_gene: TRBJ1-6
d_gene: TRBD1

CDR3nt: TGTGCCAGCAGCGTAGACACTAGCTGGACCGGGGAGCTGTTTTTT
CDR3aa: CASSVDTSWTGELFF
abundance: NA
v_gene: TRBV9
j_gene: TRBJ2-2
d_gene: NA

CDR3nt: TGTGCCAGCAGCTTAGCGCAGACAGGTCATGGCTACACCTTC
CDR3aa: CASSLAQTGHGYTF
abundance: NA
v_gene: TRBV7-2
j_gene: TRBJ1-2
d_gene: NA

CDR3nt: TGTGCCAGCAGCCGAAGTGCTGAGGGCACAGATACGCAGTATTTT
CDR3aa: CASSRSAEGTDTQYF
abundance: NA
v_gene: TRBV5-6
j_gene: TRBJ2-3
d_gene: NA

CDR3nt: TGTGCCAGCAGCTTATGGCTAGCGGGAGGTAGGGAGACCCAGTACTTC
CDR3aa: CASSLWLAGGRETQYF
abundance: NA
v_gene: TRBV7-9
j_gene: TRBJ2-5
d_gene: TRBD2